The 32 T cell receptor beta chains given below trace back to one sample, sequenced in a study of regulatory T cells in long-lasting Graves disease (dated by TCRdb to the early 2020s). Library preparation was by multiplex PCR. Reads for this sample came from an Illumina HiSeq 4000. To build TCR beta libraries, CDR3 regions were amplified by Arm-PCR using iRepertoire HTBI primers. TCRdb applied fastp at Q25 and MiXCR to the public reads, then kept only in-frame beta chains. Every CDR3 protein is listed once, alongside the most common genes and DNA of its rows. This sample gives 380,000 or so distinct CDR3 sequences in total; 16% of them show up just once. The top ten hold around 20% of the sample. This specimen's time point label, per the study, means: newly diagnosed GD, antithyroid drugs for less than 3 months. For both TCR sequencing and RNA sequencing, RNA was extracted from PBMCs using TRIzol. The same sample was also used in a study of T cells in Graves' hyperthyroidism and ophthalmopathy.

The sequencing here drew on peripheral blood mononuclear cells (PBMCs), taken at new diagnosis, from a patient treated with antithyroid drugs. Receptors were obtained from a young woman with Graves disease. Donor details come from another sample of the same person, matched by shared clones.

The sample holds many counts of this clonotype. The chain joins TRBV12-3 or TRBV12-4 to TRBJ2-3; no clear D. V was shortened by 6 bases and J by 2 bases, with 6 bases between the two germline ends. The CDR3 has 12 residues. The CDR3 protein is CASSSLTDTQYF. In DNA, the CDR3 is TGTGCCAGCAGCTCACTCACAGATACGCAGTATTTT.

In regard to this clonotype: This may be a read error: a much more frequent sequence differs by one nucleotide. The chain uses TRBV20-1 and TRBJ1-5, with 12 nucleotides matching TRBD1. The CDR3 consists of 16 residues. Germline values: CDR1 DFQATT, CDR2 SNEGSKA (reference sequence). CDR3 in amino acids: CSAGGQGAASNQPLHF. The DNA for the CDR3 is TGCAGTGCGGGGGGACAGGGGGCGGCTAGCAATCAGCCCCTGCATTTT.

This clonotype was recorded at least ten times. The V call is TRBV7-9, the J call TRBJ1-2; 7 bases line up with TRBD1. The CDR3 runs to 14 residues. The germline V gene has CDR1 SEHNR and CDR2 FQNEAQ (reference sequence). V was clipped by 7 bases and J by 4 bases; unmatched bases: 9. Here the CDR3 DNA reads TGTGCCAGCAACGCCGGAGACAGGGTCTATGGCTACACCTTC. Its protein is CASNAGDRVYGYTF. Variable domain in full (rest from reference TRBV7-9 and TRBJ1-2): DTGVSQNPRHKITKRGQNVTFRCDPISEHNRLYWYRQTLGQGPEFLTYFQNEAQLEKSRLLSDRFSAERPKGSFSTLEIQRTEQGDSAMYLCASNAGDRVYGYTFGSGTRLTVV.

This clonotype was counted ten times or more. The chain carries TRBV28 and TRBJ1-1, with a tentative D call TRBD1 (6 bases). This CDR3 contains 17 residues. The V end lost 4 bases, the J end lost 0 bases, and 18 bases lay between the germline ends. The V gene's germline CDR1 is MDHEN and CDR2 SYDVKM. CDR3 nucleotides: TGTGCCAGCAGTTCCTCCCTGGTGGGGGGGCTGAACACTGAAGCTTTCTTT. Amino acid sequence: CASSSSLVGGLNTEAFF.

Comments on this clonotype: With only one base between it and a far larger clone, this is likely a read error. The chain carries TRBV27 and TRBJ2-7, with TRBD2 identical over 7 bases. The length of the CDR3 is 19 residues. Germline V CDR1 and CDR2: MNHEY, SMNVEV (reference sequence). V lost 5 bases, J lost 7 bases, and 26 bases stayed unmatched. The CDR3 nucleotides read TGTGCCAGCAGTCCTACCCTCGTCCACCTTGGGGGGGAGGACAATGAGCAGTACTTC. Its protein product is CASSPTLVHLGGEDNEQYF.

As to this clonotype: A much more abundant neighbour one base away suggests this may be a read error. This chain links TRBV6-2 or TRBV6-3 with TRBJ1-2; D unclear. Looked up from germline, CDR1 is MNHEY and CDR2 is SVGEGT. The CDR3 runs 14 residues. CDR3 loop: CASSYNRDSGGHTF. In nucleotides, the CDR3 is TGTGCCAGCAGTTACAACCGGGATAGCGGTGGCCACACCTTC.

This clonotype has ten or more counts. V is TRBV20-1 and J is TRBJ1-5; perhaps TRBD1 as D (5 bases). Between the trimmed V and J ends, which lost 3 bases and 1 base, there was a span of 13 bases. The germline gives CDR1 DFQATT, CDR2 SNEGSKA (reference sequence). The CDR3 has 15 amino acids. CDR3 sequence: CSASLGRLSNQPQHF. CDR3 sequence (DNA): TGCAGTGCTAGTTTGGGGCGGTTGAGCAATCAGCCCCAGCATTTT.

The chain has TRBV4-1 and TRBJ1-3; D not resolved. This CDR3 is built from 15 residues. Germline values: CDR1 MGHRA, CDR2 YSYEKL. V was cut by 0 bases and J by 5 bases, with 11 bases left in between. In DNA form, the CDR3 reads TGCGCCAGCAGCCAAGATCAGTCCGCTAGAAACACCATATATTTT. Translated, it gives CASSQDQSARNTIYF.

The genes are TRBV6-2 or TRBV6-3 and TRBJ2-2; a weak D match, TRBD2 (6 bases). Between the trimmed V and J ends, which lost 1 base and 2 bases, there was a span of 11 bases. CDR1 and CDR2 from the germline V gene are MNHEY and SVGEGT. The CDR3 runs 16 residues. CDR3 sequence: CASSYWGDPNTGELFF. The DNA for the CDR3 is TGTGCCAGCAGTTACTGGGGGGATCCAAACACCGGGGAGCTGTTTTTT.

This clonotype was seen ten or more times. CDR3 DNA: TGTGCCAGCAGTTATAGGGTAATGAACACTGAAGCTTTCTTT. Its protein is CASSYRVMNTEAFF. The chain carries TRBV6-5 and TRBJ1-1; D is unresolved. V shed 3 bases and J shed 0 bases, with 8 bases lying between them. Germline values: CDR1 MNHEY, CDR2 SVGAGI. CDR3 length: 14 residues.

This clonotype occurred many times. V usage is TRBV28 and J usage is TRBJ2-1; TRBD2 might be the D (6 bases). The germline CDR1 and CDR2 sequences are MDHEN and SYDVKM. The V and J ends lost 6 bases and 10 bases respectively, with 13 bases between them. The CDR3 runs to 12 residues. The DNA for the CDR3 is TGTGCCAGCAGGTCAGGGAGGTACGAGCAGTTCTTC. Its protein is CASRSGRYEQFF.

A remark on this clonotype: This may be a read error, as it is one base from a much larger clone. The chain is built from TRBV11-2 and TRBJ2-5; 8 nucleotides line up with TRBD2. This CDR3 is built from 16 residues. V lost 6 bases, J lost 5 bases, and 14 bases stayed unmatched. CDR1 is SGHAT and CDR2 is FQNNGV in the germline V gene. CDR3 sequence reads: CASSPIPAGVWETQYF. For the CDR3, the DNA is TGTGCCAGCAGTCCTATCCCAGCGGGAGTTTGGGAGACCCAGTACTTC.

A few counts support this clonotype. The J gene is TRBJ2-6, the V gene TRBV14; maybe TRBD2 (6 bases). Germline CDR1 and CDR2: SGHDN and FVKESK. The V end was cut by 3 bases, the J end by 2 bases, with 11 bases between. This CDR3 spans 16 amino acids. CDR3: CASSQGWRAGANVLTF. DNA of the CDR3: TGTGCCAGCAGCCAGGGGTGGAGGGCTGGGGCCAACGTCCTGACTTTC.

This clonotype has at least ten counts. The chain combines TRBV6-2 or TRBV6-3 with TRBJ2-1; tentatively, D is TRBD1 or TRBD2 (6 bases each). CDR1 and CDR2 (germline): MNHEY, SVGEGT. The CDR3 is made up of 14 amino acids. Deletions cut 5 bases from V and 6 bases from J, with 14 bases between. The CDR3, as DNA: TGTGCCAGCAGTGAAAGGAGGGGGAGCAATGAGCAGTTCTTC. Translated: CASSERRGSNEQFF.

The sample holds many counts of this clonotype. The chain has TRBV28 and TRBJ2-3, with 14 bases lining up with TRBD2. Trimming cost V 6 bases and J 8 bases; bases outside gene matches: 7. This CDR3 is 15 amino acids long. From germline, CDR1 is MDHEN and CDR2 SYDVKM. DNA for the CDR3: TGTGCCAGCAGCCCGGGACTAGCGGGAGATGGTACGCAGTATTTT. Residues: CASSPGLAGDGTQYF.

At least ten counts were recorded for this clonotype. The rearrangement links TRBV12-3 or TRBV12-4 to TRBJ1-3; TRBD1 is a possible D gene (6 bases). Trimming took 5 bases from V and 4 from J, leaving 12 bases between them. The CDR3 covers 14 residues. CDR3 bases: TGTGCCAGCAGTCGGGACAAGACCGGAAACACCATATATTTT. Translating it yields CASSRDKTGNTIYF.

This clonotype showed up many times. The chain carries TRBV28 and TRBJ2-1, with 8 nucleotides matching TRBD1. Losses at the gene ends were 10 bases for V and 3 bases for J; bases not matched to a gene: 14. The CDR3 has 16 amino acids. Germline-derived CDR1 and CDR2 are MDHEN and SYDVKM. DNA for the CDR3: TGTGCCATCCGGGGGACAGGCGATATCATCTACAATGAGCAGTTCTTC. It translates to CAIRGTGDIIYNEQFF. The complete variable domain, with remaining parts taken from reference TRBV28 and TRBJ2-1, reads DVKVTQSSRYLVKRTGEKVFLECVQDMDHENMFWYRQDPGLGLRLIYFSYDVKMKEKGDIPEGYSVSREKKERFSLILESASTNQTSMYLCAIRGTGDIIYNEQFFGPGTRLTVL.

Regarding this clonotype: This sequence may be a read error, since a much larger clone differs from it by one base. The V and J genes are TRBV19 and TRBJ1-5, with TRBD1 matching over 10 bases. The CDR3 is made up of 15 amino acids. In germline, CDR1 is LNHDA, CDR2 SQIVND (reference sequence). The CDR3: CASSPGQGWNQSQHF. CDR3 DNA: TGTGCCAGTAGTCCGGGACAGGGGTGGAATCAGTCCCAGCATTTT. The whole variable domain, remainder taken from reference TRBV19 and TRBJ1-5, is DGGITQSPKYLFRKEGQNVTLSCEQNLNHDAMYWYRQDPGQGLRLIYYSQIVNDFQKGDIAEGYSVSREKKESFPLTVTSAQKNPTAFYLCASSPGQGWNQSQHFGDGTRLSIL.

The chain combines TRBV3-1 with TRBJ2-3, with D possibly matching TRBD2 (6 bases). This CDR3 comprises 17 residues. V lost 4 bases and J lost 8, with 25 bases in between. Germline CDR1 and CDR2: LGHDT and YNNKEL (reference sequence). The CDR3 DNA is TGTGCCAGCAGCCCCCCGGGAAGACTGGAGGGAAGTGGTACGCAGTATTTT. This codes for CASSPPGRLEGSGTQYF.

In this sample, this clonotype turned up many times. The V and J genes are TRBV20-1 and TRBJ1-1; weak D call: TRBD1 (5 bases). CDR1 is DFQATT, CDR2 SNEGSKA, per germline (reference sequence). This CDR3 comprises 15 residues. The ends were cut back, 6 bases at V and 6 bases at J, with 23 bases in the middle. The CDR3 here is CSAKPAWQGTSEAFF. CDR3 bases: TGCAGTGCCAAACCGGCTTGGCAGGGAACTTCTGAAGCTTTCTTT.

The genes are TRBV6-2 or TRBV6-3 and TRBJ1-2, with D perhaps TRBD1 (6 bases). V was clipped by 8 bases and J by 3 bases, with 16 bases between them. The CDR3 is made up of 14 amino acids. CDR1 is MNHEY and CDR2 is SVGEGT in the germline V gene. The CDR3 region is CASGGPGPYYGYTF. The DNA for the CDR3 is TGTGCCAGCGGGGGGCCAGGGCCCTACTATGGCTACACCTTC.

The sample holds many counts of this clonotype. The J gene is TRBJ1-1, the V gene TRBV6-9; D may be TRBD1 (5 bases). V gave up 3 bases and J gave up 1 base, with 12 bases separating them. The CDR3 loop spans 15 amino acids. CDR1 MNHGY and CDR2 SVAAGI come from the germline V gene. Written as DNA, the CDR3 is TGTGCCAGCAGTTACCAGGGTAGGAAGAACACTGAAGCTTTCTTT. It codes for CASSYQGRKNTEAFF.

This clonotype occurred many times. V gene TRBV12-3 or TRBV12-4 combines with J gene TRBJ1-1, with D perhaps matching TRBD1 (6 bases). The CDR3 is 12 residues long. V dropped 3 bases and J dropped 6 bases, with 8 bases sitting between them. CDR3: CASSLGHAEAFF. The CDR3 DNA sequence: TGTGCCAGCAGTTTGGGACACGCTGAAGCTTTCTTT.

This clonotype was seen at least ten times. The chain couples TRBV30 to TRBJ2-2, with D unresolved. Between the trimmed V and J ends, which lost 0 bases and 5 bases, there was a span of 10 bases. The length of the CDR3 is 14 residues. Looked up from germline, CDR1 is GTSNPN and CDR2 is SVGIG (reference sequence). This CDR3 is CAWSVNQITGELFF. CDR3 DNA: TGTGCCTGGAGTGTTAATCAGATAACCGGGGAGCTGTTTTTT.

In its sample, this clonotype was seen many times. This sequence joins TRBV6-1 and TRBJ2-7, with 7 bases matching TRBD1. The CDR3 has 13 residues. Looked up from germline, CDR1 is MNHNS and CDR2 is SASEGT. The V segment lost 7 bases and the J segment 2 bases; nucleotides outside the gene matches: 5. The CDR3 loop is CASMTGRPYEQYF. CDR3 sequence (DNA): TGTGCCAGCATGACAGGGAGACCCTACGAGCAGTACTTC.

The chain combines TRBV5-6 with TRBJ2-6; possible D gene TRBD1, 5 bases. V lost 4 bases and J 0 bases, leaving 11 bases between the germline ends. This CDR3 comprises 16 residues. The germline CDR1 and CDR2 sequences are SGHDT and YYEEEE. DNA for the CDR3: TGTGCCAGCAGCCTTTCAGGGCGCTCTGGGGCCAACGTCCTGACTTTC. Amino acid sequence: CASSLSGRSGANVLTF. Full variable domain (rest looked up from reference TRBV5-6 and TRBJ2-6): DAGVTQSPTHLIKTRGQQVTLRCSPKSGHDTVSWYQQALGQGPQFIFQYYEEEERQRGNFPDRFSGHQFPNYSSELNVNALLLGDSALYLCASSLSGRSGANVLTFGAGSRLTVL.

This clonotype occurred many times. This chain connects TRBV27 to TRBJ1-1; D gene ambiguous. The germline V gene encodes CDR1 MNHEY and CDR2 SMNVEV (reference sequence). This CDR3 region has 13 residues. Trimming shortened V by 0 bases and J by 2 bases, and 4 bases separated the two germline ends. CDR3 sequence (DNA): TGTGCCAGCAGTTTATCGCCAAACACTGAAGCTTTCTTT. The encoded protein is CASSLSPNTEAFF.

In its sample, this clonotype was seen many times. The V gene is TRBV20-1, the J gene TRBJ2-1; D is possibly TRBD1 or TRBD2 (5 bases each). Trimming took 4 bases from V and 4 from J, leaving 14 bases between them. The CDR3 runs to 14 residues. The germline V gene has CDR1 DFQATT and CDR2 SNEGSKA (reference sequence). The chain's CDR3 is CSANRDRTYNEQFF. The CDR3 DNA sequence: TGCAGTGCTAACCGGGACCGAACTTACAATGAGCAGTTCTTC.

In its sample, this clonotype was seen a few times. V is TRBV10-3 and J is TRBJ2-3; 9 nucleotides align to TRBD2. J gave up 1 base and V 4 bases, and 3 bases lay outside the gene matches. Germline loops: CDR1 ENHRY, CDR2 SYGVKD. The CDR3 has 15 residues. CDR3 residues: CAISAQRGGTDTQYF. CDR3 nucleotides: TGTGCCATCAGTGCCCAGCGGGGGGGCACAGATACGCAGTATTTT.

This clonotype was observed many times. V gene TRBV7-8 combines with J gene TRBJ1-1; D gene unclear. Trimming took off 0 bases at V and 1 base at J, with 6 bases between the two ends. The length of the CDR3 is 14 residues. CDR1 and CDR2 (germline): SGHVS, FQNEAQ. The CDR3 region is CASSLAEANTEAFF. DNA for the CDR3: TGTGCCAGCAGCTTAGCAGAAGCGAACACTGAAGCTTTCTTT.

This clonotype has ten or more counts. The J gene is TRBJ2-5, the V gene TRBV5-1; 9 positions match TRBD2. The ends lost 0 bases at V and 4 bases at J; junction bases unmatched: 13. The germline V gene has CDR1 SGHRS and CDR2 YFSETQ. The length of the CDR3 is 18 residues. The CDR3 is CASSLAPGAGGGGETQYF. As DNA, the CDR3 is TGCGCCAGCAGCTTGGCCCCCGGAGCGGGGGGTGGAGGAGAGACCCAGTACTTC.

In its sample, this clonotype was seen many times. The chain recombines TRBV5-1 with TRBJ1-1; D gene uncertain. V lost 0 bases and J lost 6, with 12 bases in between. Germline CDR1 reads SGHRS; CDR2 reads YFSETQ. The CDR3 sequence is 14 residues long. The CDR3 DNA is TGCGCCAGCAGCTTGGCTTGGGAGGAGGCTGAAGCTTTCTTT. It yields the protein CASSLAWEEAEAFF.